The T cell receptor beta chain described here comes from a study of Ad26.COV2.S vaccination and SARS-CoV-2 variants. Findings and limits, study-wide: Placebo and vaccine recipients had non-spike TCR breadth that was similar. Higher spike-specific TCR breadth was found in vaccine recipients than in placebo recipients.

In this sample, this clone turned up once. Its antigen remains unknown. Treatment in this sample: roughly 19 received Ad26.COV2.S at low or high dose, single or two shots; roughly five received placebo; per-sample allocation not given. All samples were drawn on day 63, counting from the first vaccine or placebo injection. Per germline, CDR1 SGHTA and CDR2 FQGTGA. The length of the CDR3 is 14 residues. The V end was cut by 4 bases, the J end by 2 bases, with 10 bases between. Using immunoSEQ multiplex PCR, the repertoire was profiled, and TCRdb retains in-frame clones only, with some absent. The data contain around 450,000 clones, roughly nine tenths of them singletons.

The V call is TRBV7-3, the J call TRBJ2-3; TRBD1 might be the D (5 bases). The source material was peripheral blood, sampled in a trial of Ad26.COV2.S vaccine versus placebo. The receptor was derived from a person between 18 and 65 years old who received the Ad26.COV2.S COVID-19 vaccine or a placebo. The CDR3 DNA reads TGTGCCAGCAGCTACGACAGAGACACAGATACGCAGTATTTT. Amino acids: CASSYDRDTDTQYF.